The clone carrying this TCR beta chain showed up many times. Each CDR3 protein is one row after TCRdb ran MiXCR on the reads. The sample includes under 250,000 distinct CDR3 sequences, about 30% of them seen just once. The record originates from a study of kidney transplant recipient with SARS-CoV-2 infection. The specimen was a blood sample, collected at baseline and on roughly day 110 from a kidney transplant recipient. This sequence was found in a young adult male patient who had COVID-19 and was a kidney transplant recipient. Some T cells could come from the graft donor.

CDR3 nucleotides: TGTGCCAGCTCACCAAGTCAGGGTTCTAGCTACGAGCAGTACTTC. Translation gives CASSPSQGSSYEQYF. The V and J genes are TRBV18 and TRBJ2-7, with D possibly matching TRBD1 (5 bases). Per the germline V gene, CDR1 is KGHSH and CDR2 is LQKENI. The CDR3 is made up of 15 amino acids. V gave up 2 bases and J gave up 3 bases, with 14 bases separating them.